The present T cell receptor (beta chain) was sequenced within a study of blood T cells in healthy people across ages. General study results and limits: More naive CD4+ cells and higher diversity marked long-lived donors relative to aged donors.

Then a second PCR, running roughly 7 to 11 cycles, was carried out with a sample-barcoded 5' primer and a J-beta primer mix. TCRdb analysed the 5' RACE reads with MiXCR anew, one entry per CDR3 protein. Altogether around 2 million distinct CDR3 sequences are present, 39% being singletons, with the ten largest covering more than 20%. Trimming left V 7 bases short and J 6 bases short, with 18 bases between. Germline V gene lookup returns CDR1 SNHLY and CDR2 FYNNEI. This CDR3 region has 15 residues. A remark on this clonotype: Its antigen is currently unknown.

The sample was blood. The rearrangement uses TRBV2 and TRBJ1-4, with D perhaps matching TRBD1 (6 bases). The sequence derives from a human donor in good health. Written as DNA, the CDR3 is TGTGCCAGCAAGCAGTTGTCAGGGGCGCATGAAAAACTGTTTTTT. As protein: CASKQLSGAHEKLFF.